In this sample, the clone carrying this TCR beta chain turned up a few times. Separate cDNA molecules received unique molecular identifiers, which the library attached to them. TCRdb analysed the RACE reads with MiXCR anew, one entry per CDR3 protein. Of 180,000 or so distinct CDR3 sequences listed, under 25% are singletons. The length of the CDR3 is 13 residues. Deletions cut 6 bases from V and 1 base from J, with 9 bases between. As to time point: patch test 1, 2 weeks after DPC sensitization. Treatment in this sample: therapeutic diphenylcyclopropenone sensitization with weekly scalp DPC. Donors, patients with alopecia ranging from 18 to 70 years old and judged suitable for DPC, provided samples. This entry belongs to a study of human T cells and chemical hapten exposure.

The sequence derives from a woman aged 50 to 65 with alopecia areata. Some clones in this sample may be carry-over from other donors' samples. The rearrangement uses TRBV12-3 or TRBV12-4 and TRBJ1-1; no clear D gene. This material consisted of whole blood, taken in connection with sensitization to the hapten diphenylcyclopropenone (DPC). The CDR3 DNA follows: TGTGCCAGCAGCGTAAAGAGGAACACTGAAGCTTTCTTT. Amino acids: CASSVKRNTEAFF.